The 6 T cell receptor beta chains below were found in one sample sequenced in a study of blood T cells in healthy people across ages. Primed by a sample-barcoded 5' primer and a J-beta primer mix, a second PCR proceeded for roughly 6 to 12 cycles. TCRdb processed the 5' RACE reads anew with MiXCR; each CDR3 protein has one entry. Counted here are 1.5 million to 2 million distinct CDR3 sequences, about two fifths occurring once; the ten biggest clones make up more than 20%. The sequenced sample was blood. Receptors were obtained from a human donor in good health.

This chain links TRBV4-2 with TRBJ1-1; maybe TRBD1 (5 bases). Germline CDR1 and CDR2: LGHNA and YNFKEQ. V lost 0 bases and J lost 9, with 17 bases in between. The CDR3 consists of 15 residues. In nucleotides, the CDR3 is TGTGCCAGCAGCCAAGATGGGGAGGGGAGGGGTAAAGCTTTCTTT. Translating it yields CASSQDGEGRGKAFF.

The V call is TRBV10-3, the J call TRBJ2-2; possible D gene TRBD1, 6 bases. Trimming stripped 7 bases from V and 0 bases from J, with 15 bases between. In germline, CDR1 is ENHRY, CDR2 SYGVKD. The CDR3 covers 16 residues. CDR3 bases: TGTGCCATCACTACTTCCGGGACATCGAACACCGGGGAGCTGTTTTTT. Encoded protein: CAITTSGTSNTGELFF.

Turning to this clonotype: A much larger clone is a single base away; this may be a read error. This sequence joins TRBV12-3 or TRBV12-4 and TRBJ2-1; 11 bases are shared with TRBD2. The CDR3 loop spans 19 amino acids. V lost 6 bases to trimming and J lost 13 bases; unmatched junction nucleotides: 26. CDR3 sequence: CASSSGLAEHLTLKNIQFF. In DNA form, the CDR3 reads TGTGCCAGCAGCTCGGGACTAGCGGAGCATCTAACTCTAAAAAACATTCAGTTCTTC.

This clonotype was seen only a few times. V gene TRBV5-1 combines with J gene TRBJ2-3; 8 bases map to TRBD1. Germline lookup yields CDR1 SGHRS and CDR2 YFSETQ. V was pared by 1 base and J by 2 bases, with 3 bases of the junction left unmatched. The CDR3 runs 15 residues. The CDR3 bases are TGCGCCAGCAGCTTGATGGGACAGGCCACAGATACGCAGTATTTT. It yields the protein CASSLMGQATDTQYF.

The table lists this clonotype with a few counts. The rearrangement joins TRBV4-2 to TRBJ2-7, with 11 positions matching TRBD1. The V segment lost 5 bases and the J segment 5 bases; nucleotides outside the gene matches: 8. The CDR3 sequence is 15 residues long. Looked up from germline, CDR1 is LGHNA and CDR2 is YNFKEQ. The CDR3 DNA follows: TGTGCCAGCAGCTTCCAGGACAGGGGGCTGGACGAGCAGTACTTC. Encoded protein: CASSFQDRGLDEQYF.

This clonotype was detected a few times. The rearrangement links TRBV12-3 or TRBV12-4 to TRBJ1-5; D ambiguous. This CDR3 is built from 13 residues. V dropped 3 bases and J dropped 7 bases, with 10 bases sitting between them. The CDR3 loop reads CASSFTERQPQHF. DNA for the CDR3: TGTGCCAGCAGTTTTACCGAGAGACAGCCCCAGCATTTT.